The rows below give T cell receptor beta chains drawn from one sample of a study of early T cells in non-severe SARS-CoV-2 infection. From the 5' RACE reads, TCRdb called clonotypes with MiXCR, one entry per CDR3 protein. The table lists just over 95,000 distinct CDR3 sequences, about 11% of them singletons, with approximately 4.5% in the top ten. Sequenced material: whole blood, taken at baseline. These receptors came from an adult who was a healthcare worker with PCR-confirmed SARS-CoV-2 infection or an uninfected control (not recorded which). The CDR3 runs from the conserved cysteine through the conserved F or W. D genes are given only for firm matches. Size values are once, few and many counts, or a class for expanded clones, and some rows have none.

clone_size	d_call	v_call	j_call	cdr3_aa	cdr3_nt
few	TRBD2	TRBV29-1	TRBJ2-3	CSVPGTSGLTDTQYF	TGCAGCGTCCCCGGGACTAGCGGGCTCACAGATACGCAGTATTTT
NA	NA	TRBV7-9	TRBJ2-5	CASSLAGSEETQYF	TGTGCCAGCAGCTTAGCAGGTTCGGAAGAGACCCAGTACTTC
few	TRBD1	TRBV24-1	TRBJ2-1	CATGTGGRSGGKEQFF	TGTGCCACCGGGACAGGGGGACGCTCCGGGGGTAAAGAGCAGTTCTTC
many	TRBD2	TRBV27	TRBJ2-6	CASSFSLAGGPWGANVLTF	TGTGCCAGCAGTTTTTCCCTAGCGGGAGGGCCTTGGGGGGCCAACGTCCTGACTTTC
NA	NA	TRBV19	TRBJ1-1	CASETGTGNTEAFF	TGTGCCAGCGAAACAGGCACAGGGAACACTGAAGCTTTCTTT
few	TRBD2	TRBV7-2	TRBJ2-1	CASLGTSGRAPLNEQFF	TGTGCCAGCTTGGGGACTAGCGGGAGAGCCCCTCTCAATGAGCAGTTCTTC
many	NA	TRBV11-2	TRBJ1-3	CASSSRTPKSSSGNTIYF	TGTGCCAGCAGCTCCAGGACACCAAAGTCGAGCTCTGGAAACACCATATATTTT
few	NA	TRBV29-1	TRBJ1-6	CSVHGSDNSPLHF	TGCAGCGTTCATGGGTCCGATAATTCACCCCTCCACTTT
many	NA	TRBV20-1	TRBJ1-2	CSGRAAPATF	TGCAGCGGGAGGGCAGCCCCTGCGACCTTC
few	NA	TRBV13	TRBJ1-1	CASEIAAFF	TGTGCCAGCGAAATTGCAGCTTTCTTT
few	TRBD1	TRBV12-3/TRBV12-4	TRBJ1-2	CASTDRDHGYTF	TGTGCCAGCACCGACAGGGATCATGGCTACACCTTC
few	TRBD1	TRBV2	TRBJ2-1	CASSVVDRAYNEQFF	TGTGCCAGCAGTGTGGTGGACAGGGCCTACAATGAGCAGTTCTTC
NA	NA	TRBV18	TRBJ1-1	CASSRAGGAETFF	TGTGCCAGCTCACGGGCGGGTGGAGCTGAAACTTTCTTT
NA	TRBD2	TRBV20-1	TRBJ2-3	CSARFLAGAGTDTQYF	TGCAGTGCTAGGTTCTTGGCGGGAGCGGGGACAGATACGCAGTATTTT
NA	NA	TRBV27	TRBJ1-1	CASSWGPDTEAFF	TGTGCCAGCAGTTGGGGGCCCGACACTGAAGCTTTCTTT
many	NA	TRBV7-3	TRBJ2-2	CASSFGGPNTGELFF	TGTGCCAGCAGCTTTGGGGGACCGAACACCGGGGAGCTGTTTTTT
few	NA	TRBV28	TRBJ2-7	CASSFAEGGEQYF	TGTGCCAGCAGTTTTGCGGAGGGGGGCGAGCAGTACTTC
NA	NA	TRBV18	TRBJ2-4	CASSRFDENIQYF	TGTGCCAGCTCACGGTTCGATGAAAACATTCAGTACTTC
few	NA	TRBV6-1	TRBJ2-2	CASSERGPMPTGELFF	TGTGCCAGCAGTGAACGGGGACCCATGCCCACCGGGGAGCTGTTTTTT
NA	TRBD2	TRBV20-1	TRBJ2-7	CSAIPTSGTDYEQYF	TGCAGTGCCATACCGACTAGCGGGACTGACTACGAGCAGTACTTC
NA	TRBD1	TRBV10-3	TRBJ1-2	CATRTGGAEDYGYTF	TGTGCCACCAGGACAGGGGGCGCAGAAGACTATGGCTACACCTTC
few	NA	TRBV18	TRBJ1-5	CASHEGLNQPQHF	TGTGCCAGCCACGAGGGGCTCAATCAGCCCCAGCATTTT
NA	TRBD2	TRBV5-8	TRBJ2-1	CASSLLRLANNEQFF	TGTGCCAGCAGCTTGCTTAGACTAGCGAACAATGAGCAGTTCTTC
few	TRBD1	TRBV6-5	TRBJ1-1	CASSRRGLNTEAFF	TGTGCCAGCAGCCGCAGGGGGCTGAACACTGAAGCTTTCTTT
NA	NA	TRBV27	TRBJ1-4	CASSPFEVTNEKLFF	TGTGCCAGCAGTCCCTTTGAGGTGACTAATGAAAAACTGTTTTTT
few	NA	TRBV7-9	TRBJ2-3	CASPGGATDTQYF	TGTGCCAGTCCCGGGGGCGCAACAGATACGCAGTATTTT
few	TRBD1	TRBV7-2	TRBJ1-2	CASRRNTGGAGGYTF	TGTGCCAGCAGACGCAATACAGGGGGCGCGGGCGGCTACACCTTC
NA	NA	TRBV7-2	TRBJ2-2	CASSILEAGELFF	TGTGCCAGCAGCATCCTTGAGGCCGGGGAGCTGTTTTTT
NA	NA	TRBV29-1	TRBJ1-1	CSVVISGDTEAFF	TGCAGCGTTGTTATTTCAGGGGACACTGAAGCTTTCTTT
few	NA	TRBV18	TRBJ1-1	CASSPGQGREEGEAFF	TGTGCCAGCTCACCTGGTCAGGGACGAGAGGAGGGTGAAGCTTTCTTT
many	TRBD1	TRBV2	TRBJ1-1	CASRGGTGRNTEAFF	TGTGCCAGCAGAGGGGGGACAGGGAGGAACACTGAAGCTTTCTTT
NA	NA	TRBV19	TRBJ2-5	CASSMGRGHKETQYF	TGTGCCAGTAGTATGGGGCGGGGTCACAAAGAGACCCAGTACTTC
NA	TRBD1	TRBV7-2	TRBJ1-1	CAGTGVGVNTEAFF	TGTGCCGGAACAGGGGTCGGGGTAAACACTGAAGCTTTCTTT
few	TRBD1	TRBV30	TRBJ1-2	CAWSIGTGLYGYTF	TGTGCCTGGAGTATAGGGACAGGACTCTATGGCTACACCTTC
few	NA	TRBV4-1	TRBJ2-7	CASSPGGHRLGGYEQYF	TGCGCCAGCAGCCCCGGGGGCCACAGGTTAGGGGGTTACGAGCAGTACTTC
once	TRBD2	TRBV11-2	TRBJ2-1	CASSLAAGPVNEQFF	TGTGCCAGCAGCTTGGCAGCGGGACCGGTCAATGAGCAGTTCTTC
few	NA	TRBV9	TRBJ2-7	CASSVADRPYEQYF	TGTGCCAGCAGCGTAGCTGACAGACCTTACGAGCAGTACTTC
NA	NA	TRBV4-3	TRBJ1-1	CASSHQSREAFF	TGCGCCAGCAGCCATCAGAGTAGGGAAGCTTTCTTT
many	NA	TRBV6-2/TRBV6-3	TRBJ2-7	CASSPGFERNDEQYF	TGTGCCAGCAGCCCCGGGTTTGAGAGAAACGACGAGCAGTACTTC
few	NA	TRBV2	TRBJ2-5	CASSVGLQETQYF	TGTGCCAGCAGTGTTGGTCTTCAAGAGACCCAGTACTTC
many	TRBD2	TRBV5-1	TRBJ2-3	CASSLESSGRTDTQYF	TGCGCCAGCAGCTTGGAGTCTAGCGGGAGGACAGATACGCAGTATTTT
few	NA	TRBV11-2	TRBJ1-2	CASSLQGGNYGYTF	TGTGCCAGCAGCTTACAGGGTGGTAACTATGGCTACACCTTC
few	TRBD2	TRBV3-1	TRBJ2-2	CASSPGGTNTGELFF	TGTGCCAGCAGCCCCGGGGGGACGAACACCGGGGAGCTGTTTTTT
many	TRBD2	TRBV7-2	TRBJ2-3	CASSLSYPTSDYTDTQYF	TGTGCCAGCAGCTTATCTTACCCGACTAGCGACTACACAGATACGCAGTATTTT